This T cell receptor (beta chain) appears in the sequencing data of a study of blood T cells in healthy people across ages. Of note for this clonotype: Its antigen remains unidentified.

Alongside a J-beta primer mix, a sample-barcoded 5' primer served in a second PCR lasting roughly 6 to 11 cycles. The template-switch adaptor, which had 12 random nucleotides, put a tag on each cDNA molecule. TCRdb independently ran MiXCR on the 5' RACE reads; one entry per CDR3 protein. The sample includes 700,000 to 850,000 distinct CDR3 sequences, 53% seen only once; the top ten take 40% to 50%. General study results and limits: Changes seen in expanded clonotypes were possibly confounded by donor CMV status left unknown. It was found that TCR beta diversity correlated strongly with the percentage of naive T cells.

The germline gives CDR1 SGHRS, CDR2 YFSETQ. This CDR3 has 14 amino acids. V was pared by 0 bases and J by 5 bases, with 9 bases between. Sequenced input: blood. The chain links TRBV5-1 to TRBJ2-1; TRBD1 might be the D (6 bases). The sequence was collected from a man aged 80 or over in good health. The DNA of the CDR3 is TGCGCCAGCAGCTTGGCCAGGGGACACAATGAGCAGTTCTTC. Its protein is CASSLARGHNEQFF.